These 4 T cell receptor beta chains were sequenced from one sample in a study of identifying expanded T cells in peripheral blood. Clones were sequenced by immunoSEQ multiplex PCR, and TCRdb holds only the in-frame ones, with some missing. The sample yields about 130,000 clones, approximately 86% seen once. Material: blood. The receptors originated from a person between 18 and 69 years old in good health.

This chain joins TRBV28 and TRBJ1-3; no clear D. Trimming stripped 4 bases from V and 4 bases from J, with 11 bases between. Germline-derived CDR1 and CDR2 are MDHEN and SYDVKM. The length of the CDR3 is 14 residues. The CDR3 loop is CASSSAGGGNTIYF. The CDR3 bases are TGTGCCAGCAGTTCCGCAGGTGGGGGAAACACCATATATTTT.

CDR3 DNA: TGTGCCAGCAGCTTGGATGGAGGACAGAGCCTAGGGTACGAGCAGTACTTC. This translates into CASSLDGGQSLGYEQYF. The chain uses TRBV5-6 and TRBJ2-7, with D tentatively TRBD1 (6 bases). CDR3 length: 17 residues. The V and J ends lost 0 bases and 4 bases respectively, with 20 bases between them. Germline V gene sequence: CDR1 SGHDT, CDR2 YYEEEE.

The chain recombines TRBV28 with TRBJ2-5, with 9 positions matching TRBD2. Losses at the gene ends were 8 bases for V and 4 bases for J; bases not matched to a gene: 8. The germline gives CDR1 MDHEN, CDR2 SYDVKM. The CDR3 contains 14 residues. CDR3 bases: TGTGCCAGCTGGGAAGCTAGCGGGGCAGAGACCCAGTACTTC. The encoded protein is CASWEASGAETQYF.

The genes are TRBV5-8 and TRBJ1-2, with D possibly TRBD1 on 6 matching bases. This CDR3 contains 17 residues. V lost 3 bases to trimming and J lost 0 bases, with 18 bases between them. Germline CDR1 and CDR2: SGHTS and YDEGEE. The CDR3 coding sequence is TGTGCCAGCAGCTGGGGGGGCGAGTGGGGCGCTAACTATGGCTACACCTTC. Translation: CASSWGGEWGANYGYTF. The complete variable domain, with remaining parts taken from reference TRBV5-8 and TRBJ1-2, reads EAGVTQSPTHLIKTRGQQATLRCSPISGHTSVYWYQQALGLGLQFLLWYDEGEERNRGNFPPRFSGRQFPNYSSELNVNALELEDSALYLCASSWGGEWGANYGYTFGSGTRLTVV.